Sequencing of this T cell receptor beta chain was carried out in a study of radiotherapy plus CTLA-4 blockade in lung cancer. TCRdb keeps only in-frame clones here, not all; method: immunoSEQ multiplex PCR. The sample includes about 60,000 clones, about four fifths of them seen just once. The V gene's germline CDR1 is KGHSH and CDR2 LQKENI. The CDR3 has 15 residues. Losses at the gene ends were 3 bases for V and 8 bases for J; bases not matched to a gene: 4. Chemo-refractory metastatic non-small-cell lung cancer patients underwent focal radiation alongside CTLA-4 blockade with ipilimumab. This sequence joins TRBV18 and TRBJ2-1; TRBD2 matches 13 bases. The starting material was peripheral blood, obtained from a patient treated with radiotherapy plus ipilimumab. The receptor comes from a human donor with non-small cell lung cancer who had a partial response to radiotherapy plus ipilimumab. CDR3 in DNA: TGTGCCAGCTCACCCGGGACTAGCGGGATCGATGAGCAGTTCTTC. Translation: CASSPGTSGIDEQFF.